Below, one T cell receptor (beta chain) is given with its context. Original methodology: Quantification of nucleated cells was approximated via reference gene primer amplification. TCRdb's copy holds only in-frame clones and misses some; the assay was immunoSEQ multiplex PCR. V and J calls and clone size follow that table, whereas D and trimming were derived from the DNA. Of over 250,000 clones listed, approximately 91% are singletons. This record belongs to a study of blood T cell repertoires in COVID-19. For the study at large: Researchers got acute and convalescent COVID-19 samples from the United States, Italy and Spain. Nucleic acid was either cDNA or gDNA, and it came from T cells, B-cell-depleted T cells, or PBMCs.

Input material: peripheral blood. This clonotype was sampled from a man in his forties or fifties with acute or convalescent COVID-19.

CDR3 nucleotides: TGCGCCAGCAGCGAAGCACAGAGCCAAGAGACCCAGTACTTC. Translating gives CASSEAQSQETQYF. This chain links TRBV5-1 with TRBJ2-5; D is undetermined. The germline V gene encodes CDR1 SGHRS and CDR2 YFSETQ. The CDR3 contains 14 residues. V lost 4 bases, J lost 1 base, and 11 bases lay in between.